The entry below describes one T cell receptor (beta chain). Its antigen is unidentified. At the DNA level, this CDR3 is encoded by other sequences in the same sample as well. These data are taken from a study of CD4 T cell repertoires in COVID-19. Study-wide results and limits: Sharing of several most expanded SARS-CoV-2-reactive clonotypes across memory subsets suggested intraclonal diversification. In SARS-CoV and/or HKU1 spike cultures, between roughly 7 and 25% of SARS-CoV-2 clonotypes reappeared.

Samples came from patients recovered from mild-to-severe COVID-19. Assay used: immunoSEQ multiplex PCR; TCRdb lists only in-frame clones, some missing. This table holds 60,000 to 90,000 clones, roughly 85% found once. Material: CD4+ T cells from peripheral blood, obtained after recovery from COVID-19. This sequence originates from a human donor who had COVID-19.

The CDR3 bases are TGTGCCAGCAGATCGGACAGAGTGAACACTGAAGCTTTCTTT. This gives the protein CASRSDRVNTEAFF. The chain combines TRBV3-1 (or the pseudogene TRBV3-2) with TRBJ1-1, with D possibly being TRBD1 (6 bases). Germline values: CDR1 LGHDT, CDR2 YNNKEL (reference sequence). The CDR3 sequence is 14 residues long. Trimming removed 6 bases from V and 0 bases from J, with 11 bases in between.